This paragraph reports one T cell receptor beta chain. The repertoire was sequenced with immunoSEQ multiplex PCR; TCRdb's copy has only in-frame clones and lacks some. The sample lists some 300,000 clones; around 90% were seen once. The data were taken from a study of blood T cell repertoires in COVID-19. Across the study: In each case, the material was cDNA or gDNA derived from T cells, B-cell-depleted T cells, or PBMCs.

Trimming left V 2 bases short and J 3 bases short, with 8 bases between. From germline, CDR1 is MDHEN and CDR2 SYDVKM. The CDR3 length is 13 residues. The study drew participants aged about 18 to 89 years from about two dozen US areas. The receptor's source is a woman under 30 with acute COVID-19. The chain carries TRBV28 and TRBJ2-7; D not resolved. Input material: PBMCs or T cells enriched from blood (not recorded which). CDR3 sequence reads: CASSLRGVYEQYF. The CDR3 nucleotides are TGTGCCAGCAGTTTAAGAGGAGTCTACGAGCAGTACTTC.